This entry lists 27 T cell receptor beta chains sequenced from one sample in a study of cytomegalovirus exposure and HLA in healthy donors. In the PCR, 60 Vbeta and 13 Jbeta primers were used. Clones were sequenced by immunoSEQ multiplex PCR, and TCRdb holds only the in-frame ones, with some missing. This sample's clone table lists about 110,000 clones. Sequencing was done on a sample of PBMCs. The receptors come from a man in his fifties or sixties in good health and CMV-seronegative.

The CDR3 nucleotides are TGCGCCAGCAGCTTACACCGGACAGGGGAGGGTACAGATACGCAGTATTTT. Translated, it gives CASSLHRTGEGTDTQYF. The chain carries TRBV5-1 and TRBJ2-3; 9 bases map to TRBD1. Germline CDR1 and CDR2: SGHRS and YFSETQ. CDR3 length: 17 amino acids. The junction had 10 bases not matched to a gene; V was cut back by 2 bases and J by 3 bases.

The J gene is TRBJ1-1, the V gene TRBV19; possibly TRBD1 for D (6 bases). The V gene's germline CDR1 is LNHDA and CDR2 SQIVND (reference sequence). The V end was cut by 3 bases, the J end by 1 base, with 9 bases between. The CDR3 is made up of 14 amino acids. The chain's CDR3 is CASSMRTENTEAFF. The DNA for the CDR3 is TGTGCCAGTAGTATGAGGACAGAGAACACTGAAGCTTTCTTT.

This chain connects TRBV5-4 to TRBJ2-7; TRBD2 matches 10 bases. CDR1 SGHNT and CDR2 YYREEE come from the germline V gene (reference sequence). V gave up 4 bases and J gave up 4 bases; unmatched junction bases: 11. This CDR3 contains 16 residues. CDR3 region: CASSEKAGGPGYEQYF. CDR3 bases: TGTGCCAGCAGCGAAAAAGCGGGAGGGCCAGGTTACGAGCAGTACTTC.

This sequence joins TRBV5-3 and TRBJ2-7; D unresolved. TRBV5-3 is noted as an ORF with a role that remains uncertain. V lost 1 base and J lost 3, with 8 bases in between. This CDR3 region has 13 residues. The CDR3, as DNA: TGTGCCAGAAGCTTGATAAGCGACTACGAGCAGTACTTC. Protein sequence: CARSLISDYEQYF.

On this clone itself: The identical CDR3 is also encoded by other nucleotide sequences in the sample. V and J are TRBV5-4 and TRBJ1-2; no definite D call. Germline CDR1 and CDR2: SGHNT and YYREEE (reference sequence). This CDR3 contains 12 residues. V lost 0 bases to trimming and J lost 4 bases, with 4 bases between them. CDR3 in DNA: TGTGCCAGCAGCTTGGATAGCTATGGCTACACCTTC. Translation: CASSLDSYGYTF.

The chain employs TRBV19 and TRBJ1-5, with D perhaps matching TRBD1 (5 bases). The CDR3 runs 15 residues. V lost 10 bases, J lost 0 bases, and 16 bases lay in between. The germline CDR1 and CDR2 sequences are LNHDA and SQIVND (reference sequence). CDR3 bases: TGTGCCACAAACGGGGGGGTCTATAGCAATCAGCCCCAGCATTTT. As protein: CATNGGVYSNQPQHF. Using reference TRBV19 and TRBJ1-5 for the parts outside the CDR3, the full variable domain is DGGITQSPKYLFRKEGQNVTLSCEQNLNHDAMYWYRQDPGQGLRLIYYSQIVNDFQKGDIAEGYSVSREKKESFPLTVTSAQKNPTAFYLCATNGGVYSNQPQHFGDGTRLSIL.

The rearrangement joins TRBV6-6 to TRBJ2-1; TRBD2 aligns across 11 bases. The V gene end was trimmed by 0 bases and the J gene end by 5 bases; junction bases not matched to a gene: 0. The CDR3 is 15 residues long. Germline CDR1 is MNHNY and CDR2 is SVGAGI (reference sequence). The CDR3 DNA sequence: TGTGCCAGCAGTTACTCGACTAGCGGGAACAATGAGCAGTTCTTC. As protein: CASSYSTSGNNEQFF.

J is TRBJ2-4 and V is TRBV4-3, with D perhaps matching TRBD2 (6 bases). Germline loops: CDR1 LGHNA, CDR2 YSLEER. V was clipped by 6 bases and J by 0 bases, with 15 bases between them. This CDR3 comprises 16 residues. As DNA, the CDR3 is TGCGCCAGCAGTCGAGGTCGGGGGTTAGCCAAAAACATTCAGTACTTC. It encodes CASSRGRGLAKNIQYF.

J is TRBJ1-6 and V is TRBV10-1, with D tentatively TRBD1 (6 bases). CDR1 and CDR2 from the germline V gene are WNHNN and SYGVQD (reference sequence). V lost 0 bases to trimming and J lost 10 bases, with 13 bases between them. The length of the CDR3 is 15 residues. This CDR3 is CASSESNRDGSPLHF. The CDR3 DNA sequence: TGCGCCAGCAGTGAGTCGAACAGGGACGGGTCACCCCTCCACTTT.

V gene TRBV5-1 combines with J gene TRBJ2-2, with a tentative D call TRBD1 (5 bases). Germline V gene data show CDR1 as SGHRS and CDR2 as YFSETQ. The CDR3 totals 15 residues. The V and J ends lost 4 bases and 3 bases respectively, with 13 bases between them. The chain's CDR3 is CASSLPQGHTGELFF. The CDR3 DNA reads as TGCGCCAGCAGCCTGCCGCAGGGCCACACCGGGGAGCTGTTTTTT.

The rearrangement uses TRBV19 and TRBJ1-2; 9 bases line up with TRBD1. V was clipped by 5 bases and J by 5 bases; unmatched bases: 3. Germline V gene data show CDR1 as LNHDA and CDR2 as SQIVND (reference sequence). The length of the CDR3 is 13 residues. This CDR3 is CASSEDRGYGYTF. As DNA, the CDR3 is TGTGCCAGTAGTGAGGACAGGGGTTATGGCTACACCTTC.

The J gene is TRBJ2-5, the V gene TRBV27; D possibly corresponds to TRBD2 (5 bases). This CDR3 spans 11 amino acids. The germline V and J ends were trimmed by 3 bases and 7 bases, with 6 bases remaining between them. Germline V gene lookup returns CDR1 MNHEY and CDR2 SMNVEV (reference sequence). The CDR3 protein is CASSLGRTQYF. CDR3 DNA sequence: TGTGCCAGCAGTTTGGGGAGGACCCAGTACTTC.

The V and J genes are TRBV6-5 and TRBJ2-7, with D tentatively TRBD2 (6 bases). The ends were cut back, 6 bases at V and 2 bases at J, with 14 bases in the middle. The germline V gene has CDR1 MNHEY and CDR2 SVGAGI. This CDR3 has 14 amino acids. As DNA, the CDR3 is TGTGCCAGCAGGGGGGGTGGGTTAGCCTACGAGCAGTACTTC. Protein: CASRGGGLAYEQYF.

The gene calls are TRBV5-1 and TRBJ1-2, with 7 bases fitting TRBD1. With 0 bases clipped from V and 5 bases from J, the junction kept 7 bases outside the gene matches. Germline loops: CDR1 SGHRS, CDR2 YFSETQ. CDR3 length: 15 residues. This CDR3 is CASSLGGTADYGYTF. The CDR3 nucleotides read TGCGCCAGCAGCTTGGGCGGGACAGCTGATTATGGCTACACCTTC.

This sequence joins TRBV15 and TRBJ1-1, with TRBD1 identical over 10 bases. Germline values: CDR1 LNHNV, CDR2 YYDKDF (reference sequence). Trimming at V came to 0 bases and at J to 4 bases, leaving 5 bases not matched to a gene. The length of the CDR3 is 16 residues. The CDR3 protein is CATSRDVTGGPTEAFF. Written as DNA, the CDR3 is TGTGCCACCAGCAGAGATGTGACAGGGGGCCCCACTGAAGCTTTCTTT.

The chain carries TRBV4-1 and TRBJ1-1, with 7 nucleotides matching TRBD1. The CDR3 spans 13 residues. Trimming took 2 bases from V and 6 from J; bases not matched to a gene: 3. Germline values: CDR1 MGHRA, CDR2 YSYEKL. In nucleotides, the CDR3 is TGCGCCAGCAGCCAAAACGACAGGGCTGAAGCTTTCTTT. Translation: CASSQNDRAEAFF.

The chain employs TRBV7-2 and TRBJ2-1; 12 nucleotides align to TRBD2. There are 15 residues in the CDR3. In germline, CDR1 is SGHTA, CDR2 FQGNSA. With 4 bases clipped from V and 6 bases from J, the junction kept 4 bases outside the gene matches. The DNA of the CDR3 is TGTGCCAGCAGCTCCGCGGGACTAGCGGGCAATGAGCAGTTCTTC. This sequence encodes CASSSAGLAGNEQFF.

The chain joins TRBV10-3 to TRBJ2-3, with D possibly matching TRBD2 (5 bases). Germline lookup yields CDR1 ENHRY and CDR2 SYGVKD. Trimming shortened V by 2 bases and J by 2 bases, and 5 bases separated the two germline ends. This CDR3 is 13 amino acids long. The CDR3 protein is CAISEDYTDTQYF. The CDR3 DNA reads TGTGCCATCAGTGAGGACTACACAGATACGCAGTATTTT.

This chain joins TRBV5-1 and TRBJ1-4; maybe TRBD1 (6 bases). The CDR3 has 14 amino acids. The V end lost 4 bases, the J end lost 3 bases, and 10 bases lay between the germline ends. Germline V CDR1 and CDR2: SGHRS, YFSETQ. The CDR3 loop reads CASSVQGSNEKLFF. The CDR3, as DNA: TGCGCCAGCAGCGTACAGGGATCTAATGAAAAACTGTTTTTT.

J is TRBJ2-3 and V is TRBV5-4; D may be TRBD1 (6 bases). The V gene lost 2 bases and the J gene lost 0 bases, with 10 bases spanning the gap. The CDR3 runs 15 residues. Germline lookup yields CDR1 SGHNT and CDR2 YYREEE (reference sequence). CDR3 loop: CASSFNGQSTDTQYF. CDR3 sequence (DNA): TGTGCCAGCAGCTTCAATGGACAGAGCACAGATACGCAGTATTTT.

The chain carries TRBV28 and TRBJ1-2, with D possibly matching TRBD1 (6 bases). Germline V gives CDR1 MDHEN, CDR2 SYDVKM. This CDR3 is 14 amino acids long. The germline V and J ends were trimmed by 5 bases and 8 bases, with 18 bases remaining between them. CDR3 DNA sequence: TGTGCCAGCAGTCCAAGGGACAACAGCTTAGGCTACACCTTC. Its protein product is CASSPRDNSLGYTF.

This chain joins TRBV10-3 and TRBJ1-1; tentative D call: TRBD1 (6 bases). Germline V gives CDR1 ENHRY, CDR2 SYGVKD. The CDR3 is 14 amino acids. V was clipped by 3 bases and J by 2 bases, with 10 bases between them. The CDR3 coding sequence is TGTGCCATCAGTGAAGGGGGTTACAACACTGAAGCTTTCTTT. Amino acids: CAISEGGYNTEAFF.

On this clone itself: The junction shows a germline mismatch at one end, possibly a read error. The chain couples TRBV27 to TRBJ2-1, with 14 nucleotides matching TRBD2. Germline V gene data show CDR1 as MNHEY and CDR2 as SMNVEV (reference sequence). The length of the CDR3 is 13 residues. The CDR3 sequence is CASSATSGRVTIF. The CDR3 DNA reads as TGTGCCAGCAGTGCGACTAGCGGGAGGGTTACGATCTTC.

The chain joins TRBV15 to TRBJ1-5; 9 bases fit TRBD1. J was trimmed by 12 bases and V by 5 bases; bases with no gene match: 11. This CDR3 comprises 14 residues. CDR1 LNHNV and CDR2 YYDKDF come from the germline V gene (reference sequence). The CDR3 here is CATSVDRGKLFQHF. The CDR3 nucleotides read TGTGCCACCAGCGTAGACAGGGGGAAACTATTCCAGCATTTT.

This chain connects TRBV4-1 to TRBJ2-5, with TRBD2 as a possible D gene (6 bases). The J call may be in error: the DNA end matches TRBJ2-7 better. This CDR3 has 15 residues. From germline, CDR1 is MGHRA and CDR2 YSYEKL. The CDR3 DNA follows: TGCGCCAGCAGCCAAGTTCAAGGGAGGAACTACGAGCAGTACTTC. It specifies CASSQVQGRNYEQYF.

The V call is TRBV28, the J call TRBJ1-5, with D hard to call. The germline V and J ends were trimmed by 6 bases and 6 bases, with 9 bases remaining between them. The germline CDR1 and CDR2 sequences are MDHEN and SYDVKM. This CDR3 comprises 12 residues. CDR3 nucleotides: TGTGCCAGCAGCGGGGAGGGTCAGCCCCAGCATTTT. Protein sequence: CASSGEGQPQHF.

The chain links TRBV15 to TRBJ2-5; 8 bases agree with TRBD1. TRBJ2-7 matches the DNA end more closely, so the J call is doubtful. This CDR3 region has 15 residues. Per the germline V gene, CDR1 is LNHNV and CDR2 is YYDKDF (reference sequence). The CDR3 DNA sequence: TGTGCCACCAGCAGAGACGGGACAGGCGGGTACGAGCAGTACTTC. This translates into CATSRDGTGGYEQYF.